A selection of T cell receptor beta chains follows, all from one sample in a study of early T cells in non-severe SARS-CoV-2 infection. TCRdb itself ran the 5' RACE reads through MiXCR, one entry per CDR3 protein. In the table there are tens of thousands of distinct CDR3 sequences, 5.5% to 7.5% of which are singletons. The sample was whole blood. All receptors come from an adult who was a healthcare worker with PCR-confirmed SARS-CoV-2 infection or an uninfected control (not recorded which). Both conserved end residues are part of each CDR3. The order of the fields is V gene, J gene, CDR3 protein.

V gene: TRBV11-2
J gene: TRBJ2-5
CDR3 protein: CASRVLREETQYF

V gene: TRBV7-2
J gene: TRBJ1-5
CDR3 protein: CASSSQGLNQPQHF

V gene: TRBV6-5
J gene: TRBJ2-7
CDR3 protein: CASTDRGAPHEQYF

V gene: TRBV11-3
J gene: TRBJ2-1
CDR3 protein: CASSLKPLAGEQFF

V gene: TRBV4-1
J gene: TRBJ2-7
CDR3 protein: CASSQGSFNYEQYF

V gene: TRBV20-1
J gene: TRBJ2-1
CDR3 protein: CSASRDRGRNEQFF

V gene: TRBV18
J gene: TRBJ1-2
CDR3 protein: CASSVRGYGYTF

V gene: TRBV6-5
J gene: TRBJ2-1
CDR3 protein: CASPGWSSYNEQFF

V gene: TRBV7-6
J gene: TRBJ1-4
CDR3 protein: CASSLPGKGNEKLFF

V gene: TRBV19
J gene: TRBJ2-5
CDR3 protein: CASSPRTGRQTQYF

V gene: TRBV24-1
J gene: TRBJ1-2
CDR3 protein: CATSDFSTGGIGYTF

V gene: TRBV20-1
J gene: TRBJ2-5
CDR3 protein: CSARRKRETQYF

V gene: TRBV5-1
J gene: TRBJ2-3
CDR3 protein: CASSLASGGPNTQYF

V gene: TRBV4-3
J gene: TRBJ2-6
CDR3 protein: CASSATEFSGANVLTF

V gene: TRBV12-3/TRBV12-4
J gene: TRBJ2-5
CDR3 protein: CASSALNQGQETQYF